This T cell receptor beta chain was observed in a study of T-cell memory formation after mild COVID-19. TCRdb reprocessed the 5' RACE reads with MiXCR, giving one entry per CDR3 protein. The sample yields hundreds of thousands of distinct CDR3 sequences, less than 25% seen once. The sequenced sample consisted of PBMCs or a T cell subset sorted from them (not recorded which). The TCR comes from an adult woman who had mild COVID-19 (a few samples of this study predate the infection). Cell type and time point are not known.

The chain's CDR3 is CASSEIQGAIYEQYF. CDR3 coding DNA: TGTGCCAGCAGTGAGATTCAGGGGGCAATCTACGAGCAGTACTTC. The chain employs TRBV2 and TRBJ2-7, with 8 bases lining up with TRBD1. The ends lost 3 bases at V and 3 bases at J; junction bases unmatched: 7. Germline-derived CDR1 and CDR2 are SNHLY and FYNNEI. This CDR3 is built from 15 residues.